The subject of this entry is one T cell receptor (beta chain). J gave up 9 bases and V 7 bases, and 9 bases lay outside the gene matches. The CDR3 spans 13 residues. The germline V gene encodes CDR1 MDHEN and CDR2 SYDVKM. TCRdb re-called the RT-PCR reads with MiXCR, one entry per CDR3 protein. The table shows hundreds of thousands of distinct CDR3 sequences, with 13% to 15% occurring only once. The specimen was memory CD4+ T cells from blood. The V and J genes are TRBV28 and TRBJ1-5; TRBD1 matches at 7 bases. The source is a female donor in good health, serving as a healthy control. DNA for the CDR3: TGTGCCAGCACATGGCCAGGGGGTAGGCCCCAGCATTTT. Amino acid sequence: CASTWPGGRPQHF.